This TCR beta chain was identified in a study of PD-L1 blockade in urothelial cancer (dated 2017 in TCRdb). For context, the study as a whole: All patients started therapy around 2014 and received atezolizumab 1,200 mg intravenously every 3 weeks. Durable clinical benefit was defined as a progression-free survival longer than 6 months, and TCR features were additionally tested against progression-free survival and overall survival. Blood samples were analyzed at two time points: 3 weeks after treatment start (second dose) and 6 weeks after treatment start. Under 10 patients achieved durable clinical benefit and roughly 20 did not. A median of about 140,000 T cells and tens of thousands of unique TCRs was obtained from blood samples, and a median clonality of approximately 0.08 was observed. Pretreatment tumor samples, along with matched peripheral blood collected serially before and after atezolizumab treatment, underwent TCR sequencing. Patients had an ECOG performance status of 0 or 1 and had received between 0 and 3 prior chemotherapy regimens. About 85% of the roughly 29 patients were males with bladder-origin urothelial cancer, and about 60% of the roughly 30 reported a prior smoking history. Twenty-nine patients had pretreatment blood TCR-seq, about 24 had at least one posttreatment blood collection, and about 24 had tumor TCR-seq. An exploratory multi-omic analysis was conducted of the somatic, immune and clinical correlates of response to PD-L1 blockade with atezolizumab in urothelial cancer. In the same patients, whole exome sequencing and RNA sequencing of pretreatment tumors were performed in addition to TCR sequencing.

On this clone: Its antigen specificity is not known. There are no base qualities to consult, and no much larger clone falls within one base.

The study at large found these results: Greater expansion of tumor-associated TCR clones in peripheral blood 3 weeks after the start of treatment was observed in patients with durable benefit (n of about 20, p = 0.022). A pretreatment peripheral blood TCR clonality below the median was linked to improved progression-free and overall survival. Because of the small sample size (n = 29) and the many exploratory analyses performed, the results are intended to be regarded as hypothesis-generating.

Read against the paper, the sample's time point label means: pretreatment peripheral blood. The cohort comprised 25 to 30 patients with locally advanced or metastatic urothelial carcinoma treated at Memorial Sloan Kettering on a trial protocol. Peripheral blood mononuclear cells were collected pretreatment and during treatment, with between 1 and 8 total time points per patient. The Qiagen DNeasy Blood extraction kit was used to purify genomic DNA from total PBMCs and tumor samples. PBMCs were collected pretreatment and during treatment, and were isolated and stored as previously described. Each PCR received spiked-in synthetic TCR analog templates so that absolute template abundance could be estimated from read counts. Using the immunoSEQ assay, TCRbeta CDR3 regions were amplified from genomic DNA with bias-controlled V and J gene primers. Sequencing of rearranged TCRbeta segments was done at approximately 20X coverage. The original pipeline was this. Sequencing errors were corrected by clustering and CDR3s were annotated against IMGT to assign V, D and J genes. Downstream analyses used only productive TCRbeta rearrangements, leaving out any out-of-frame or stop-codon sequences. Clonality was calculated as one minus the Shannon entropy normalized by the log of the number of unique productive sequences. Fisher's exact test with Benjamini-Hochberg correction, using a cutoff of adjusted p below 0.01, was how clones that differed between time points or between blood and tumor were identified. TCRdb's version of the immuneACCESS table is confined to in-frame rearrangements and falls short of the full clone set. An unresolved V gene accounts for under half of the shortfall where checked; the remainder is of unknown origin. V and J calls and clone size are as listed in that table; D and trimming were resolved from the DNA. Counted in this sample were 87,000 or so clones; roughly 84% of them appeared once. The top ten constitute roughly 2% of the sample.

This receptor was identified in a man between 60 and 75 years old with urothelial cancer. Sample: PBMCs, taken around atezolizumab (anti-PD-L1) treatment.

CDR3 reads: CASTPSGARETQYF. The nucleotide sequence reads as follows: TGTGCCAGCACCCCTAGCGGGGCACGCGAGACCCAGTACTTC. The sequence joins TRBV7-9 to TRBJ2-5; TRBD2 matches 9 bases in the middle. V ends up 7 bases short and J 5 bases short, with an unmatched junction base count of 8. Its CDR3 holds 14 amino acids, cysteine through phenylalanine. Only the CDR3 DNA is retained, 42 bases long and in frame from the first base. The germline V gene (reference sequence) supplies CDR1 SEHNR and CDR2 FQNEAQ.